The 3 T cell receptor beta chains below come from one sample, sequenced in a study of cytomegalovirus exposure and HLA in healthy donors. Both 60 Vbeta primers and 13 Jbeta primers went into the PCR. Clones were sequenced by immunoSEQ multiplex PCR, and TCRdb holds only the in-frame ones, with some missing. Of about 160,000 clones in the sample, around 79% were seen once. The sequenced sample consisted of PBMCs. These receptors all stem from a man between 40 and 49 years old in good health and CMV-seronegative.

CDR3 sequence (DNA): TGTGCCAGCAGCTTTTGGGCAGGGGGCGATGAAAAACTGTTTTTT. It codes for CASSFWAGGDEKLFF. The chain has TRBV11-2 and TRBJ1-4; 8 positions agree with TRBD1. Trimming removed 3 bases from V and 6 bases from J; junction bases left unmatched: 6. The CDR3 is 15 amino acids. Germline V gene sequence: CDR1 SGHAT, CDR2 FQNNGV. Full variable domain (remainder filled in from reference TRBV11-2 and TRBJ1-4): EAGVAQSPRYKIIEKRQSVAFWCNPISGHATLYWYQQILGQGPKLLIQFQNNGVVDDSQLPKDRFSAERLKGVDSTLKIQPAKLEDSAVYLCASSFWAGGDEKLFFGSGTQLSVL.

A note on this clone: One junction end disagrees with the germline gene, perhaps due to a read error. The rearrangement joins TRBV7-9 to TRBJ2-7; 11 bases agree with TRBD1. The CDR3 runs 16 residues. CDR1 is SEHNR, CDR2 FQNEAQ, per germline (reference sequence). CDR3 in amino acids: CSSSLLGTGGSYEQYF. As DNA, the CDR3 is TGTTCCAGCAGCCTCCTCGGGACAGGGGGCTCCTACGAGCAGTACTTC.

This clone was found a few times. V is TRBV20-1 and J is TRBJ1-2; D is unresolved. The germline V and J ends were trimmed by 4 bases and 5 bases, with 8 bases remaining between them. The CDR3 contains 11 residues. Per the germline V gene, CDR1 is DFQATT and CDR2 is SNEGSKA (reference sequence). The CDR3 nucleotides read TGCAGTGCTACCAGAGGGTATGGCTACACCTTC. This codes for CSATRGYGYTF.